These T cell receptor beta chains were read from a single sample in a study of blood T cell repertoires in COVID-19. Assay: immunoSEQ multiplex PCR; the TCRdb copy retains only in-frame clones and omits some. The sample contains over 60,000 clones, roughly 90% of which appear only once. Sequences were obtained from peripheral blood. The receptors shown here come from a man over 45 with acute or convalescent COVID-19. The CDR3 runs from the conserved cysteine through the conserved F or W. The order of the fields is V gene, D gene, J gene, clone size, CDR3 protein, CDR3 DNA. A D gene is named only where the DNA matches it firmly. The size entry is marked missing in some rows and otherwise reads once, few, many or a size class.

TRBV18	.	TRBJ1-1	.	CASSLDAGTEAFF	TGTGCCAGCTCACTTGATGCGGGGACTGAAGCTTTCTTT
TRBV27	.	TRBJ1-1	once	CASSFGGSTEAFF	TGTGCCAGCAGTTTTGGAGGGAGCACTGAAGCTTTCTTT
TRBV12-5	.	TRBJ2-2	.	CASVPQGGGELFF	TGTGCTAGTGTCCCCCAGGGAGGCGGGGAGCTGTTTTTT
TRBV7-9	.	TRBJ1-1	.	CASSQGQFGEAFF	TGTGCCAGCAGCCAGGGGCAGTTTGGTGAAGCTTTCTTT
TRBV5-5	.	TRBJ2-3	.	CASSLADYYTDTQYF	TGTGCCAGCAGCTTGGCGGATTACTACACAGATACGCAGTATTTT
TRBV10-3	.	TRBJ1-1	.	CAISEPGTSNTEAFF	TGTGCCATCAGTGAACCCGGGACATCGAACACTGAAGCTTTCTTT
TRBV5-1	.	TRBJ2-7	.	CASSLTGVGEQYF	TGCGCCAGCAGCTTGACAGGTGTCGGGGAGCAGTACTTC
TRBV7-9	TRBD1	TRBJ2-5	.	CASSSKTGDQQETQYF	TGTGCCAGCAGCTCAAAGACAGGGGATCAGCAAGAGACCCAGTACTTC
TRBV2	.	TRBJ1-2	.	CASSGLSGTFGYTF	TGTGCCAGCAGTGGGCTATCCGGGACATTCGGCTACACCTTC
TRBV2	.	TRBJ2-3	.	CASSVTRATDTQYF	TGTGCCAGCAGCGTAACTAGAGCCACAGATACGCAGTATTTT
TRBV3-1/TRBV3-2	.	TRBJ1-5	.	CASSQDQWGGGQPQHF	TGTGCCAGCAGCCAAGATCAATGGGGGGGCGGTCAGCCCCAGCATTTT
TRBV12-5	.	TRBJ2-2	.	CASGLVRLPRDEKTGGELFF	TGTGCTAGTGGTTTGGTACGATTACCCCGCGATGAGAAGACAGGCGGGGAGCTGTTTTTT
TRBV28	.	TRBJ2-5	once	CAITRSNQETQYF	TGTGCCATCACCAGATCAAACCAAGAGACCCAGTACTTC
TRBV10-2	TRBD2	TRBJ2-7	.	CASSERTSGSYEQYF	TGCGCCAGCAGTGAGCGGACTAGCGGCTCCTACGAGCAGTACTTC
TRBV14	TRBD2	TRBJ2-5	.	CASSQVNLAGDQYF	TGTGCCAGCAGCCAAGTAAACCTAGCGGGGGACCAGTACTTC
TRBV18	.	TRBJ1-6	.	CASSAETAYNSPLHF	TGTGCCAGCTCTGCCGAGACAGCATATAATTCACCCCTCCACTTT
TRBV2	TRBD2	TRBJ2-3	.	CASRRGLGAGGPGTDTQYF	TGTGCCAGCAGAAGGGGGTTGGGAGCGGGAGGGCCTGGCACAGATACGCAGTATTTT
TRBV7-7	TRBD2	TRBJ2-1	.	CASSLSTGRGSYNEQFF	TGTGCCAGCAGCTTATCTACCGGGAGGGGCTCCTACAATGAGCAGTTCTTC
TRBV25-1	.	TRBJ1-5	.	CASRGEPQHF	TGTGCCAGCAGGGGAGAGCCCCAGCATTTT
TRBV6-5	TRBD1	TRBJ2-1	.	CASRLQGAGGNEQFF	TGTGCCAGCAGGCTACAGGGGGCAGGGGGGAATGAGCAGTTCTTC
TRBV7-2	.	TRBJ2-1	.	CASSLRGDTYNEQFF	TGTGCCAGCAGCCTTCGGGGGGACACCTACAATGAGCAGTTCTTC
TRBV11-1	TRBD1	TRBJ1-1	.	CASSLRQGATEAFF	TGTGCCAGCAGCTTACGGCAGGGGGCGACTGAAGCTTTCTTT
TRBV18	TRBD2	TRBJ2-3	.	CASSPLLAATDTQYF	TGTGCCAGCTCACCCTTACTAGCGGCCACAGATACGCAGTATTTT
TRBV28	.	TRBJ2-7	.	CASSLRGEQYF	TGTGCCAGCAGTTTACGCGGGGAGCAGTACTTC
TRBV25-1	.	TRBJ1-1	.	CASSRSGSTEAFF	TGTGCCAGCAGTAGGTCCGGGAGCACTGAAGCTTTCTTT
TRBV12-3/TRBV12-4	.	TRBJ2-7	.	CASSLQGREQYF	TGTGCCAGCAGTTTACAGGGAAGGGAGCAGTACTTC
TRBV9	TRBD2	TRBJ2-3	.	CASSARTSGRSDTQYF	TGTGCCAGCAGCGCGAGGACTAGCGGGAGGTCAGATACGCAGTATTTT
TRBV30	.	TRBJ2-7	few	CAWSGGGEQYF	TGTGCCTGGAGTGGGGGCGGCGAGCAGTACTTC
TRBV7-2	TRBD2	TRBJ2-7	.	CASRPYGGAEYEQYF	TGTGCCAGCAGACCTTACGGGGGGGCCGAATACGAGCAGTACTTC
TRBV7-8	.	TRBJ1-3	.	CASSPGGSGNTIYF	TGTGCCAGCAGCCCCGGGGGGAGTGGAAACACCATATATTTT
TRBV12-3/TRBV12-4	.	TRBJ2-2	.	CAIPISGELFF	TGTGCCATACCTATATCTGGGGAGCTGTTTTTT
TRBV2	.	TRBJ2-7	few	CASSGSYEQYF	TGTGCCAGCAGTGGCAGCTACGAGCAGTACTTC
TRBV10-2	.	TRBJ2-7	.	CASSESGDLVYEQYF	TGCGCCAGCAGTGAGTCTGGCGACTTAGTGTACGAGCAGTACTTC
TRBV24-1	TRBD1	TRBJ2-3	.	CATSDPRQGGNTQYF	TGTGCCACCAGTGACCCTAGACAGGGGGGGAATACGCAGTATTTT
TRBV6-2/TRBV6-3	TRBD1	TRBJ2-3	.	CASSLGQDTDTQYF	TGTGCCAGCAGTCTTGGACAGGACACAGATACGCAGTATTTT
TRBV27	TRBD1	TRBJ1-4	.	CASSSVQGENSEKLFF	TGTGCCAGCAGTTCAGTACAGGGGGAAAACTCTGAAAAACTGTTTTTT
TRBV28	TRBD1	TRBJ2-7	.	CASSLKDRGPYEQYF	TGTGCCAGCAGTTTGAAGGACAGGGGGCCCTACGAGCAGTACTTC
TRBV14	TRBD1	TRBJ2-7	.	CASSQDFWTGDYEQYF	TGTGCCAGCAGCCAAGACTTCTGGACAGGGGACTACGAGCAGTACTTC
TRBV24-1	TRBD1	TRBJ1-2	.	CATSDSGQGAGYGYTF	TGTGCCACCAGTGATTCGGGACAGGGGGCAGGCTATGGCTACACCTTC
TRBV27	.	TRBJ1-5	.	CASSLRGGLSNQPQHF	TGTGCCAGCAGTTTAAGGGGGGGTCTAAGCAATCAGCCCCAGCATTTT
TRBV18	TRBD2	TRBJ2-3	once	CASSRSGTSVLSTDTQYF	TGTGCCAGCTCCAGATCCGGGACTAGCGTTCTTAGCACAGATACGCAGTATTTT
TRBV11-3	.	TRBJ1-2	.	CASSLGGGPSGYTF	TGTGCCAGCAGCTTAGGGGGAGGTCCCAGTGGCTACACCTTC
TRBV11-2	.	TRBJ1-2	.	CASSLEKGANYGYTF	TGTGCCAGCAGCTTAGAGAAAGGGGCTAACTATGGCTACACCTTC
TRBV27	TRBD1	TRBJ1-5	.	CASSPIGGTEYSNQPQHF	TGTGCCAGCAGTCCGATAGGGGGGACAGAGTATAGCAATCAGCCCCAGCATTTT
TRBV5-5	TRBD2	TRBJ2-7	.	CASSSSSGSYEQYF	TGTGCCAGCAGCTCATCTAGCGGGAGCTACGAGCAGTACTTC
TRBV11-2	TRBD1	TRBJ1-2	.	CASSLDGTAYGYTF	TGTGCCAGCAGCTTAGACGGGACAGCCTATGGCTACACCTTC
TRBV19	.	TRBJ2-5	.	CASSMRIYQETQYF	TGTGCCAGTAGTATGCGGATTTACCAAGAGACCCAGTACTTC
TRBV10-2	.	TRBJ1-3	.	CASSESNFDSSGNTIYF	TGCGCCAGCAGTGAGTCTAATTTCGACAGCTCTGGAAACACCATATATTTT
TRBV2	TRBD2	TRBJ2-7	.	CASSLGLAAYEQYF	TGTGCCAGCAGTCTTGGGCTAGCGGCCTACGAGCAGTACTTC
TRBV12-2	.	TRBJ2-1	.	CASRLILAGNPNEQFF	TGTGCAAGTCGCTTAATCCTAGCGGGAAATCCCAATGAGCAGTTCTTC
TRBV5-6	TRBD1	TRBJ1-5	.	CASSVQGEWNQPQHF	TGTGCCAGCAGCGTACAGGGGGAATGGAATCAGCCCCAGCATTTT